This is a list of T cell receptor beta chains from one sample in a study of shared clonotypes between healthy human individuals. TCRdb's table, derived via immunoSEQ multiplex PCR, lists solely in-frame clones and lacks some. The repertoire holds about 470,000 clones, with more than 75% as singletons. Sequencing used PBMCs. Source of these receptors: a middle-aged woman in good health. Some clones in this sample may be carry-over from other donors' samples. Each CDR3 is given with its conserved first and last residue.

V gene	J gene	CDR3 protein
TRBV7-9	TRBJ2-1	CASSPGLAEKSSYNEQFF
TRBV2	TRBJ2-3	CASNAGGGDTQYF
TRBV11-2	TRBJ1-3	CASSLDLPSGNTIYF
TRBV6-6	TRBJ2-1	CATRGSYNEQFF
TRBV19	TRBJ1-2	CASSIDPGRSYGYTF
TRBV7-8	TRBJ2-3	CASSYRDTDTQYF
TRBV30	TRBJ1-1	CAWNADGNEAFF
TRBV18	TRBJ1-3	CASSLGTGSGSGNTIYF
TRBV11-2	TRBJ2-7	CASSLGSGQGYEQYF
TRBV29-1	TRBJ2-2	CSVEEKTAPPGELFF
TRBV7-9	TRBJ2-2	CASRPRDTGELFF
TRBV10-3	TRBJ1-2	CATPGEEGNYGYTF
TRBV5-1	TRBJ2-3	CASRPGGQGQGDTQYF
TRBV6-5	TRBJ2-7	CASSYSSGSSSYEQYF
TRBV6-5	TRBJ1-2	CASSYLGRGYGYTF
TRBV5-4	TRBJ1-2	CASRVRNGGGYTF